This section outlines one T cell receptor beta chain sequence together with its context. The sample belongs to a study of control samples from healthy donors and cancer patients. J lost 0 bases, V lost 8 bases, and 7 bases had no gene match. Germline values: CDR1 SGHAT, CDR2 FQNNGV. The CDR3 covers 14 residues. Clones were sequenced by immunoSEQ multiplex PCR, and TCRdb holds only the in-frame ones, with some missing. The sample includes around 130,000 clones, about nine tenths of them seen just once. V and J are TRBV11-2 and TRBJ2-7; TRBD1 matches 7 bases. Sequencing was carried out using PBMCs. This receptor was taken from a man aged 45-65 years with head and neck cancer. This CDR3 is CASHTRGSSYEQYF. The CDR3 DNA sequence: TGTGCCAGCCATACCAGGGGGAGCTCCTACGAGCAGTACTTC.